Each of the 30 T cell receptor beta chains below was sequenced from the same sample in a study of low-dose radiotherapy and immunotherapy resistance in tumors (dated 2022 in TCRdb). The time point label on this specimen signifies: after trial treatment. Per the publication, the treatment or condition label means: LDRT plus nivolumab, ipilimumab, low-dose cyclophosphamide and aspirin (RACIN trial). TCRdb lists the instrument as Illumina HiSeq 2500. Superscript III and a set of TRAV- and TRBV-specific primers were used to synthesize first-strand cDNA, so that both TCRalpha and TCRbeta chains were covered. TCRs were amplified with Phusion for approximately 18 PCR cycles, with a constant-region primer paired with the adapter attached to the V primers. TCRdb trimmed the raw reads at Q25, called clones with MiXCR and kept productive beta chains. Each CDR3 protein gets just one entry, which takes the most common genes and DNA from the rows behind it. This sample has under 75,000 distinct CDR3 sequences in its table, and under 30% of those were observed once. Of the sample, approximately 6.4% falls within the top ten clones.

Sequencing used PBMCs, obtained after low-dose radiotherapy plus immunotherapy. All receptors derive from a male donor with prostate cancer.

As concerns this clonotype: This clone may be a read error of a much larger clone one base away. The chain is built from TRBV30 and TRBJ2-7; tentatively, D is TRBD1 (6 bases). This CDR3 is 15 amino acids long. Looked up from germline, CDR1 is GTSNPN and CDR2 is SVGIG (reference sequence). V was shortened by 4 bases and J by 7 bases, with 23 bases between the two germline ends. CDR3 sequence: CAWITAGAYYNEQYF. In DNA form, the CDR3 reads TGTGCCTGGATAACCGCAGGGGCGTATTACAATGAGCAGTACTTC.

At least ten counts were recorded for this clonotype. The CDR3: CATSENRGQETQYF. The DNA of the CDR3 is TGTGCCACCAGTGAAAACAGGGGCCAAGAGACCCAGTACTTC. V gene TRBV24-1 combines with J gene TRBJ2-5; 7 nucleotides line up with TRBD1. V dropped 4 bases and J dropped 1; count of bases not matched to a gene: 2. From germline, CDR1 is KGHDR and CDR2 SFDVKD. This CDR3 is built from 14 residues.

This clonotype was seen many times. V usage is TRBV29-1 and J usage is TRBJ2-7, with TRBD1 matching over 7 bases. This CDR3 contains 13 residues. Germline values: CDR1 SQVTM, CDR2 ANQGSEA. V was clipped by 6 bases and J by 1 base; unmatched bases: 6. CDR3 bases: TGCAGCGTGGAACAGGGGAAATCCTACGAGCAGTACTTC. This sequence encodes CSVEQGKSYEQYF.

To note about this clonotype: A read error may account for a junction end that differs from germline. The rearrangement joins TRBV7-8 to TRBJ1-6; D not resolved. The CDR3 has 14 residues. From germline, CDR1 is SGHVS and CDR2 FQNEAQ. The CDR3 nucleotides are TGTGGCAGCAGCTTAGAGCCGAGACGTTCACCCCTCCACTTT. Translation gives CGSSLEPRRSPLHF.

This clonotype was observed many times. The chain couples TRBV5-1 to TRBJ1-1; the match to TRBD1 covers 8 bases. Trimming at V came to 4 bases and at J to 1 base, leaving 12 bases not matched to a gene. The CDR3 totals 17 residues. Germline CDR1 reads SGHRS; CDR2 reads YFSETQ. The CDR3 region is CASSMDRESRRNTEAFF. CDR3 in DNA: TGCGCCAGCAGCATGGACAGGGAAAGTCGAAGGAACACTGAAGCTTTCTTT. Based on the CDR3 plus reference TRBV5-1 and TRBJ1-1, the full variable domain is KAGVTQTPRYLIKTRGQQVTLSCSPISGHRSVSWYQQTPGQGLQFLFEYFSETQRNKGNFPGRFSGRQFSNSRSEMNVSTLELGDSALYLCASSMDRESRRNTEAFFGQGTRLTVV.

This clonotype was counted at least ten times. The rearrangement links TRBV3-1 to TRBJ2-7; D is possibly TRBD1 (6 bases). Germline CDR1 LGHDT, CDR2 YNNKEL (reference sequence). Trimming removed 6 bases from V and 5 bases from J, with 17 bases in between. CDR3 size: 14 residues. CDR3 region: CASRHGQLLDEQYF. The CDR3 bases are TGTGCCAGCAGACATGGACAGCTCCTGGACGAGCAGTACTTC.

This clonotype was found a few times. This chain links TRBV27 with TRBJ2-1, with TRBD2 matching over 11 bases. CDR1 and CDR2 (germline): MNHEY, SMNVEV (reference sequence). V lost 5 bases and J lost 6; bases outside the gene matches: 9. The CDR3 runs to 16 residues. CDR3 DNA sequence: TGTGCCAGCAGTAAGCTAGCGGGAGGCCGTTCCAATGAGCAGTTCTTC. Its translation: CASSKLAGGRSNEQFF.

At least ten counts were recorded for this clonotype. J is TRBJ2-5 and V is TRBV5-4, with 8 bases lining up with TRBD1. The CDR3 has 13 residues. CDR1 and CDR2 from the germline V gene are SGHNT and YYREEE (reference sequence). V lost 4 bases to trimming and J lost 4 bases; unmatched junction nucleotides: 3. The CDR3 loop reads CASSRDRTETQYF. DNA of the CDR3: TGTGCCAGCAGCCGGGACAGGACAGAGACCCAGTACTTC.

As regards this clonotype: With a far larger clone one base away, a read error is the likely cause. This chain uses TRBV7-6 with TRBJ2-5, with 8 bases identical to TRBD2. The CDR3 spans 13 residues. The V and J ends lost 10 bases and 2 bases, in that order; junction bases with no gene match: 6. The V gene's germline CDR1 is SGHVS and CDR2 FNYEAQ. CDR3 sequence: CATWRLAQETQYF. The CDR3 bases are TGTGCCACGTGGAGACTAGCGCAAGAGACCCAGTACTTC. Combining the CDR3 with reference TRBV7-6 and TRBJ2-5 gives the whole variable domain GAGVSQSPRYKVTKRGQDVALRCDPISGHVSLYWYRQALGQGPEFLTYFNYEAQQDKSGLPNDRFSAERPEGSISTLTIQRTEQRDSAMYRCATWRLAQETQYFGPGTRLLVL.

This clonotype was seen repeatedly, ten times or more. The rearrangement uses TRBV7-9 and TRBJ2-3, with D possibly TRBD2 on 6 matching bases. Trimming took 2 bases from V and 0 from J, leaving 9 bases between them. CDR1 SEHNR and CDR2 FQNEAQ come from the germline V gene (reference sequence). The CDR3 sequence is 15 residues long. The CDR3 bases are TGTGCCAGCAGCTTATCGGCGGGAAGCACAGATACGCAGTATTTT. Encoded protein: CASSLSAGSTDTQYF. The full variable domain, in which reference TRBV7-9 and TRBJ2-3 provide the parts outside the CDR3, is DTGVSQNPRHKITKRGQNVTFRCDPISEHNRLYWYRQTLGQGPEFLTYFQNEAQLEKSRLLSDRFSAERPKGSFSTLEIQRTEQGDSAMYLCASSLSAGSTDTQYFGPGTRLTVL.

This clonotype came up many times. The CDR3 protein is CASSLRQGRVDTEAFF. CDR3 nucleotide sequence: TGTGCCAGCAGCCTTCGACAGGGAAGGGTGGACACTGAAGCTTTCTTT. The chain recombines TRBV3-1 with TRBJ1-1, with 7 positions matching TRBD1. CDR3 length equals 16 residues. Germline CDR1 LGHDT, CDR2 YNNKEL (reference sequence). With V trimmed by 4 bases and J by 3 bases, 11 bases remained unmatched.

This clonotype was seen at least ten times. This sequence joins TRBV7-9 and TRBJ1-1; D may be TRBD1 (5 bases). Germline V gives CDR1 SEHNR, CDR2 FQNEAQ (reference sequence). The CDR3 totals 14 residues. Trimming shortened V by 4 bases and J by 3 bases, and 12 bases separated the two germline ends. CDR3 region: CASSSEGYYTEAFF. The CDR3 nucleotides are TGTGCCAGCAGCTCTGAGGGGTACTACACTGAAGCTTTCTTT.

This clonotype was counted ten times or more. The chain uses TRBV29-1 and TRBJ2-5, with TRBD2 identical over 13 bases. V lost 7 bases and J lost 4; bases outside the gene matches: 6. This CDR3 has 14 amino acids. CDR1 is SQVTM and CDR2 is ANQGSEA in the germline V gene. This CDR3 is CSGRLAGGRETQYF. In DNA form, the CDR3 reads TGCAGCGGCCGACTAGCGGGGGGCAGAGAGACCCAGTACTTC.

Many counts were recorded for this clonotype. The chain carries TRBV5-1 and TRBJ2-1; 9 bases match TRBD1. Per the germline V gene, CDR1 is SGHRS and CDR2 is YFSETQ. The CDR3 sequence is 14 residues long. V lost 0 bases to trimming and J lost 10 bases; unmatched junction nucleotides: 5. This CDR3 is CASSLGQGGREQFF. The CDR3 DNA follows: TGCGCCAGCAGCTTGGGACAGGGGGGACGGGAGCAGTTCTTC.

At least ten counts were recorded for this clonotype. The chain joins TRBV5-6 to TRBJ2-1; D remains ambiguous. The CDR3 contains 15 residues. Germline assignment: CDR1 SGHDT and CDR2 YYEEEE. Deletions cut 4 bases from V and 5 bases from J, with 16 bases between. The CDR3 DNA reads TGTGCCAGCAGCCGCCGGGCCTCGACACACAATGAGCAGTTCTTC. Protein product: CASSRRASTHNEQFF.

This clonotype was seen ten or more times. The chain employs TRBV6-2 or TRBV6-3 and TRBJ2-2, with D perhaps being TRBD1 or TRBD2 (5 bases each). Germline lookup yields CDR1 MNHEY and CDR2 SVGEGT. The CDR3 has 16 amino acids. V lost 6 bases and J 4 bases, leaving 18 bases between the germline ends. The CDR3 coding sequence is TGTGCCAGCAGCGGGATAGGGGCTAAGGGCACCGGGGAGCTGTTTTTT. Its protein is CASSGIGAKGTGELFF.

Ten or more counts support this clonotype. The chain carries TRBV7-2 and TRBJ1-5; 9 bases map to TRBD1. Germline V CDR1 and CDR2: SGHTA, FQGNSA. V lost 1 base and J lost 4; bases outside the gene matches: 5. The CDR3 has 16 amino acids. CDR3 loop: CASSLGGQGANQPQHF. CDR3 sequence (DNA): TGTGCCAGCAGCTTAGGGGGACAGGGAGCAAATCAGCCCCAGCATTTT.

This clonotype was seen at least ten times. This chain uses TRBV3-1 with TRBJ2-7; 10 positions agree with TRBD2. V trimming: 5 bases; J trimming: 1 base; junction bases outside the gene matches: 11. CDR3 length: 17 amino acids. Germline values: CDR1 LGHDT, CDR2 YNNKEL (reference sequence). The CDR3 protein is CASSDALPLAGSYEQYF. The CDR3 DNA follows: TGTGCCAGCAGCGACGCCTTACCACTAGCGGGGTCCTACGAGCAGTACTTC.

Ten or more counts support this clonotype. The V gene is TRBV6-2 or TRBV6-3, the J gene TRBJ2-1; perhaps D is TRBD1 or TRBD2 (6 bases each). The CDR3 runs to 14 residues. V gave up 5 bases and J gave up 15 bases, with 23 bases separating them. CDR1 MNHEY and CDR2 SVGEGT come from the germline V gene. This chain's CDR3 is CASSNREGGRLAFF. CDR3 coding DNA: TGTGCCAGCAGTAACCGGGAAGGGGGGCGTCTAGCGTTCTTC.

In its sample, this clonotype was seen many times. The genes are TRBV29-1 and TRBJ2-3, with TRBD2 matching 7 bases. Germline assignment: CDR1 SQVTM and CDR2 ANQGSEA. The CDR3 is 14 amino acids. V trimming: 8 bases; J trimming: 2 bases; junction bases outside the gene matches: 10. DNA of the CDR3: TGCAGCTCTCCAGGGCTAGCGGACACAGATACGCAGTATTTT. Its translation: CSSPGLADTDTQYF.

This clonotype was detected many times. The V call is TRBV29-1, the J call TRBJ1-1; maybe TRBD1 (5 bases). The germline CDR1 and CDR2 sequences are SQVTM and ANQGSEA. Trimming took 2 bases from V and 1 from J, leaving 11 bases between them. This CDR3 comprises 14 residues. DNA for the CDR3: TGCAGCGTTGAAATTACAGGCCGGAACACTGAAGCTTTCTTT. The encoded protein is CSVEITGRNTEAFF.

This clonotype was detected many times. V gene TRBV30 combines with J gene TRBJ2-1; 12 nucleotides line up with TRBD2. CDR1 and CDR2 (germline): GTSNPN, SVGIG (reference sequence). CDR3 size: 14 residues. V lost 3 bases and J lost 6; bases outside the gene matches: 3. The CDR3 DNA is TGTGCCTGGAGAGAACTAGCGGGAGGCAATGAGCAGTTCTTC. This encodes CAWRELAGGNEQFF.

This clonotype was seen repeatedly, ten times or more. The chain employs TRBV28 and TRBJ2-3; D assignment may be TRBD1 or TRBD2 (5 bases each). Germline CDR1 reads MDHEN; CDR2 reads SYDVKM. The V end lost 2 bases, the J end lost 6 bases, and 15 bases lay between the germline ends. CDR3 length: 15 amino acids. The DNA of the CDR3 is TGTGCCAGCAGTTTAGGGACCCGCAGGGTGGATACGCAGTATTTT. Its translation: CASSLGTRRVDTQYF.

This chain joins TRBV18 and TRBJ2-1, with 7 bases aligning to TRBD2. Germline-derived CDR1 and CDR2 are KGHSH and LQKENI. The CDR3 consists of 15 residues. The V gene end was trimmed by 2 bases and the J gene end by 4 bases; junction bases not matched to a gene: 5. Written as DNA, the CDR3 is TGTGCCAGCTCACCAGGGGCGGGAGATTACAATGAGCAGTTCTTC. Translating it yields CASSPGAGDYNEQFF.

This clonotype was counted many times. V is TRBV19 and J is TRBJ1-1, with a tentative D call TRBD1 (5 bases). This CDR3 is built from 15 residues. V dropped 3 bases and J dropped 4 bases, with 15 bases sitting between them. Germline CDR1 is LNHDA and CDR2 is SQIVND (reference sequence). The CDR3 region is CASSIFQGGGTEAFF. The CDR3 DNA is TGTGCCAGTAGTATCTTTCAGGGAGGAGGCACTGAAGCTTTCTTT.

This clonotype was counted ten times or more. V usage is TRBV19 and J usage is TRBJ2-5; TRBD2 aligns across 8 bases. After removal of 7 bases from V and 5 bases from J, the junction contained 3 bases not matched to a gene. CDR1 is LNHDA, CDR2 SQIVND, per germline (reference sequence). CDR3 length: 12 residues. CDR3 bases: TGTGCCAGTAAGGCTAGCGGGGAGACCCAGTACTTC. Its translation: CASKASGETQYF.

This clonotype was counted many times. The DNA for the CDR3 is TGTGCCAGTAGTATTCTCAGGACAGGGATCTCTGGGGCCAACGTCCTGACTTTC. Protein: CASSILRTGISGANVLTF. The chain joins TRBV19 to TRBJ2-6, with TRBD1 matching 8 bases. Germline-derived CDR1 and CDR2 are LNHDA and SQIVND (reference sequence). The CDR3 length is 18 residues. With V trimmed by 3 bases and J by 0 bases, 7 bases remained unmatched.

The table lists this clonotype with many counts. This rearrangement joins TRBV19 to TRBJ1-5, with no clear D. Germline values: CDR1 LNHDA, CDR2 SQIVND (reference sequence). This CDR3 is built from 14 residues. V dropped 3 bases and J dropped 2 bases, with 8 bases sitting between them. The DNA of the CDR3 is TGTGCCAGTAGTATCCAGGTCGGCAATCAGCCCCAGCATTTT. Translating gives CASSIQVGNQPQHF.

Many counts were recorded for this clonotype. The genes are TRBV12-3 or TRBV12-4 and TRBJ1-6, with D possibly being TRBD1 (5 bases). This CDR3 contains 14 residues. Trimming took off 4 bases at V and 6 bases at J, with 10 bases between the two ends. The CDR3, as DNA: TGTGCCAGCAGTTCCGGGGCCATTAATTCACCCCTCCACTTT. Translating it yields CASSSGAINSPLHF.

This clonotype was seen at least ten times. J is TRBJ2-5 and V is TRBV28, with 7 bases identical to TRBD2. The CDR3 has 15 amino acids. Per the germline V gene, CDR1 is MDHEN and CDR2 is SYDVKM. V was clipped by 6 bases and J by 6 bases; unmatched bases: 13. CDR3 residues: CASRTPRGSRQTQYF. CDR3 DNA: TGTGCCAGCAGGACCCCTCGCGGGAGTCGACAGACCCAGTACTTC.